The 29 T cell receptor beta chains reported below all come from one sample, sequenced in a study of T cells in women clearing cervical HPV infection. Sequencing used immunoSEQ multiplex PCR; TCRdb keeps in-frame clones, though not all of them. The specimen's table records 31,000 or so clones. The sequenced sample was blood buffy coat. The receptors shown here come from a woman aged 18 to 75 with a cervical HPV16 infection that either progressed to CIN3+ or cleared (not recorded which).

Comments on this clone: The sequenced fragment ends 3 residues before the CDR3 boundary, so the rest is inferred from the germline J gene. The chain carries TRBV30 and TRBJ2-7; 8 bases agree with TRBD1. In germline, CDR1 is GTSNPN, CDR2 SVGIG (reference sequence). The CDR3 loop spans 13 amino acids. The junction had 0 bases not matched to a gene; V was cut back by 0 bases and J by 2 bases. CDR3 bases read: TGTGCCTGGAGTGTACAGGGGGCCTACGAG. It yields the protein CAWSVQGAYE. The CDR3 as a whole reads CAWSVQGAYEQYF.

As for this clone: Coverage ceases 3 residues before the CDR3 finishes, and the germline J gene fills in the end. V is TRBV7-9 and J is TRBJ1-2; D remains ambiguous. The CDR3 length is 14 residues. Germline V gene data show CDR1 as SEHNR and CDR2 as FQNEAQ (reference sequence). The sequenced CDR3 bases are TGTGCCAGCAGCTTAGCTGTAGTCCCCTTCGAC. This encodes CASSLAVVPFD. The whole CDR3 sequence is CASSLAVVPFDYTF.

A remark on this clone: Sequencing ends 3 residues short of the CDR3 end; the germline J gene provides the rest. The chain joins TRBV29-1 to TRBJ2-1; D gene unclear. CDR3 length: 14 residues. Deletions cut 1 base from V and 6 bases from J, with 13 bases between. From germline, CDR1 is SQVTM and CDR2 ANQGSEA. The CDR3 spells CSVEADASFNEQFF. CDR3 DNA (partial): TGCAGCGTTGAAGCCGATGCTAGTTTCAATGAG.

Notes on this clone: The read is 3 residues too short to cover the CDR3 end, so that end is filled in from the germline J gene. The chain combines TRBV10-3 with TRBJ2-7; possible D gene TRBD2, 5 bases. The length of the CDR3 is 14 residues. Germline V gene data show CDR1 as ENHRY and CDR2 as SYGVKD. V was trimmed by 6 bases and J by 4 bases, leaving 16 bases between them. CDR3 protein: CAIRRATENYEQYF. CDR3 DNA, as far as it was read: TGTGCCATCAGGCGGGCTACGGAAAATTACGAG.

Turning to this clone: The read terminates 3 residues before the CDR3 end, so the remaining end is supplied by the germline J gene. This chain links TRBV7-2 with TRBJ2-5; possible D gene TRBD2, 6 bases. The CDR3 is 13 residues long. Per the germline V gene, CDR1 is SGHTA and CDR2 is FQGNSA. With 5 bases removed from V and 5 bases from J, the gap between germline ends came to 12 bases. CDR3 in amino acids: CASSKTSRETQYF. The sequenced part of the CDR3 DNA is TGTGCCAGCAGCAAGACTAGTAGGGAGACC.

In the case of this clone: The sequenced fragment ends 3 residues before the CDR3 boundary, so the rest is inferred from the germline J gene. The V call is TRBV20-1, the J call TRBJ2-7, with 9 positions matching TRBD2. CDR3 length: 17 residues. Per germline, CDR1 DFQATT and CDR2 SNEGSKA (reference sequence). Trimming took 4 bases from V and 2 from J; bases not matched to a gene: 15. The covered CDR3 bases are TGCAGTGCTACCCCGATCCAACTAGCGGGCCATACCTACGAG. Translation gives CSATPIQLAGHTYE. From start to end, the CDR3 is CSATPIQLAGHTYEQYF.

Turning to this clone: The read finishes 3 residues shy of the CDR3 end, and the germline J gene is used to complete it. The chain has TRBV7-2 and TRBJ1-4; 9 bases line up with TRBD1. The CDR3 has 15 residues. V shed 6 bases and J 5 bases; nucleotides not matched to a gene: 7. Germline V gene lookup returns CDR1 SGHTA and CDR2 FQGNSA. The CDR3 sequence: CASSLTGTGNEKLFF. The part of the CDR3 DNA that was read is TGTGCCAGCAGTTTGACCGGGACAGGGAATGAAAAA.

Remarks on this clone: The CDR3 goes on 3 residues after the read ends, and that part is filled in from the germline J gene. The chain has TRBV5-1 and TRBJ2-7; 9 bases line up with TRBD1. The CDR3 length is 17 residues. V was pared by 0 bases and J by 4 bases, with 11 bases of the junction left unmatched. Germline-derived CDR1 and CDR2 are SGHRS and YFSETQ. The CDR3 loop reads CASSLGVTGGALYEQYF. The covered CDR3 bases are TGCGCCAGCAGCTTGGGGGTCACAGGGGGCGCTTTGTACGAG.

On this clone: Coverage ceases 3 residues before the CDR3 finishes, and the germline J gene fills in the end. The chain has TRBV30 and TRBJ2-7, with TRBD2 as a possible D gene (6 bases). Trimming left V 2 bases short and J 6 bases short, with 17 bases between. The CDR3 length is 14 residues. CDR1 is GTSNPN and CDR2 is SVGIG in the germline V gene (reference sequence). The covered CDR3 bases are TGTGCCTGGAGTCGGTTAGCGGTCGGGGGCGAG. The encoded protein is CAWSRLAVGGE. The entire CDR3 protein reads CAWSRLAVGGEQYF.

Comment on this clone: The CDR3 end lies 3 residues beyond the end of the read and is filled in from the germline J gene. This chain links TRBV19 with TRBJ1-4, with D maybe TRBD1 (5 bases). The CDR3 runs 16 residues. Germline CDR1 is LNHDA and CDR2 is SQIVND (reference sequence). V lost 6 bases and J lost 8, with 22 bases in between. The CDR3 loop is CASRQPFVRGGEKLFF. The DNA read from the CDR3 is TGTGCCAGTAGACAACCCTTCGTGAGGGGTGGCGAAAAA.

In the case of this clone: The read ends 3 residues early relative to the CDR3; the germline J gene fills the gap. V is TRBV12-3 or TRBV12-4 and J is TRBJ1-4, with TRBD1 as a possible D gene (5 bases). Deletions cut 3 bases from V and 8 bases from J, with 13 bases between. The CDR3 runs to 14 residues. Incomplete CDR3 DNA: TGTGCCAGCAGTTTGGAGGGGATGGGGGAAAAA. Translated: CASSLEGMGEK. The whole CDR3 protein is CASSLEGMGEKLFF.

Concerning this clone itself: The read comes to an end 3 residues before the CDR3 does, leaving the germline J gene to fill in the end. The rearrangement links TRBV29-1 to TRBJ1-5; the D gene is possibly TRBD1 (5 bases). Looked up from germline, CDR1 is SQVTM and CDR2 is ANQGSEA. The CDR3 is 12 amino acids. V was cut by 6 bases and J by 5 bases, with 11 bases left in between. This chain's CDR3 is CSVSEGDQPQHF. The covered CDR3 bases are TGCAGCGTATCCGAAGGGGATCAGCCC.

The part of the CDR3 DNA that was read is TGTGCCAGCAGCCCGACAGGGTTGGAGACC. This translates into CASSPTGLET. The whole CDR3 reads CASSPTGLETQYF. This sequence joins TRBV7-3 and TRBJ2-5, with TRBD1 matching 7 bases. From the germline J gene comes the end of the CDR3, since the read stops 3 residues before it. The junction had 5 bases not matched to a gene; V was cut back by 5 bases and J by 5 bases. There are 13 residues in the CDR3. Germline CDR1 is SGHTA and CDR2 is FQGTGA.

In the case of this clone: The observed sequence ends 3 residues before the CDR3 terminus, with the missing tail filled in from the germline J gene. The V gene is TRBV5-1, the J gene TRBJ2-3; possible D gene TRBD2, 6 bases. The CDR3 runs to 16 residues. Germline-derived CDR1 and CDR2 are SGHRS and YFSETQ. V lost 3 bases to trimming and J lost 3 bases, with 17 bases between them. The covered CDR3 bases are TGCGCCAGCAGCTCCCCCGGGGGAGTGGGGACAGATACG. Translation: CASSSPGGVGTDT. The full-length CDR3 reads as CASSSPGGVGTDTQYF.

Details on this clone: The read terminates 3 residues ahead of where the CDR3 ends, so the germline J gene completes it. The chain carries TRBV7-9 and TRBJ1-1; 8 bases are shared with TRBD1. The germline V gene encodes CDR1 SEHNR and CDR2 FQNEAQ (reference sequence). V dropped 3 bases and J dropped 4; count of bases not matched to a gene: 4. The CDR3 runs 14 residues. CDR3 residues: CASSFVGQGTEAFF. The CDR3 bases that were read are TGTGCCAGCAGCTTCGTTGGACAGGGCACTGAA. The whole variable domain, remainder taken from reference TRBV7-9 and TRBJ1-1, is DTGVSQNPRHKITKRGQNVTFRCDPISEHNRLYWYRQTLGQGPEFLTYFQNEAQLEKSRLLSDRFSAERPKGSFSTLEIQRTEQGDSAMYLCASSFVGQGTEAFFGQGTRLTVV.

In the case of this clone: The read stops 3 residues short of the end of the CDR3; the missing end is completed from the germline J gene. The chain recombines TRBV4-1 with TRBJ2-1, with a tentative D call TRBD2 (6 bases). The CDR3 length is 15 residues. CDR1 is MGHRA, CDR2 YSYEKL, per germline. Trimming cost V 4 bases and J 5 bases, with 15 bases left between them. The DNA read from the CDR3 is TGCGCCAGCAGCCTCAGGAGGGGAAGGGACAATGAG. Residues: CASSLRRGRDNE. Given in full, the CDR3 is CASSLRRGRDNEQFF.

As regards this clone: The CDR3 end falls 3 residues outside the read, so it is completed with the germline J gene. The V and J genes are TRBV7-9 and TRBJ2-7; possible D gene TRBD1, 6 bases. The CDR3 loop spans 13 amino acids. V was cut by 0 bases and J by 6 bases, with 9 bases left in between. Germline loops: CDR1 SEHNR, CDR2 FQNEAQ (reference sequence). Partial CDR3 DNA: TGTGCCAGCAGCTTAGCAGGGGGTAGCGAG. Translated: CASSLAGGSE. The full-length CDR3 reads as CASSLAGGSEQYF.

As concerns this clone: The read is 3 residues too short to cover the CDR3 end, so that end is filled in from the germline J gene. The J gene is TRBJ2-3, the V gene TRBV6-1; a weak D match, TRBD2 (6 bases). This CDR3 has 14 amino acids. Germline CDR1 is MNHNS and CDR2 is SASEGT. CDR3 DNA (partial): TGTGCCAGCAGTGTGGGACTGAACCAAGAGACG. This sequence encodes CASSVGLNQET. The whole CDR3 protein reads CASSVGLNQETQYF.

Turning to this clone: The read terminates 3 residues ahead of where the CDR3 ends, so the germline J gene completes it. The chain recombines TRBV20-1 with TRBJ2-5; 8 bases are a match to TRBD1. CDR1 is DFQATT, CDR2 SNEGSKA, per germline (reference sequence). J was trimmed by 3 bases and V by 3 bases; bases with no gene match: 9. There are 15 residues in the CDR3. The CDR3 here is CSARDPGGWEETQYF. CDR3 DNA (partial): TGCAGTGCTAGGGACCCAGGGGGCTGGGAAGAGACC.

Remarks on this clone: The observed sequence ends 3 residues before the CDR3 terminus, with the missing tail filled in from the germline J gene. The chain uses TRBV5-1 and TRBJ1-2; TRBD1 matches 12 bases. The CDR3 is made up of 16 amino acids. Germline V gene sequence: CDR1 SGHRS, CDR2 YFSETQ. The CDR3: CASSQSPGQGARGYTF. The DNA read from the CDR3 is TGCGCCAGCAGCCAGTCTCCGGGACAGGGGGCAAGAGGC. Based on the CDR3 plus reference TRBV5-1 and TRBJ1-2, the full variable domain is KAGVTQTPRYLIKTRGQQVTLSCSPISGHRSVSWYQQTPGQGLQFLFEYFSETQRNKGNFPGRFSGRQFSNSRSEMNVSTLELGDSALYLCASSQSPGQGARGYTFGSGTRLTVV.

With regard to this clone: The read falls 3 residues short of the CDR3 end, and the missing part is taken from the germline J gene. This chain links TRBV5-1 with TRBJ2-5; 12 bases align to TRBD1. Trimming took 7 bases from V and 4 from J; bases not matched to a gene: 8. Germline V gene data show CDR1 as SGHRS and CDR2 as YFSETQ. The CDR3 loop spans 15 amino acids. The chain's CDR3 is CASGGQGASGETQYF. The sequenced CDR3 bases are TGCGCCAGCGGGGGACAGGGGGCGTCTGGAGAGACC. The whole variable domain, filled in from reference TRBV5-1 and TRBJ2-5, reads KAGVTQTPRYLIKTRGQQVTLSCSPISGHRSVSWYQQTPGQGLQFLFEYFSETQRNKGNFPGRFSGRQFSNSRSEMNVSTLELGDSALYLCASGGQGASGETQYFGPGTRLLVL.

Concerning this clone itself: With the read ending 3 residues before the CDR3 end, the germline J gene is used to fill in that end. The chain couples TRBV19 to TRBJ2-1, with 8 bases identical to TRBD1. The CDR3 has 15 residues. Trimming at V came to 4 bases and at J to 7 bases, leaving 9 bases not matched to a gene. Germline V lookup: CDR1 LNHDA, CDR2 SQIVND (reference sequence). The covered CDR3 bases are TGTGCCAGTAGTACCCCAACGACAGGGGTGAATGAG. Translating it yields CASSTPTTGVNE. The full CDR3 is CASSTPTTGVNEQFF.

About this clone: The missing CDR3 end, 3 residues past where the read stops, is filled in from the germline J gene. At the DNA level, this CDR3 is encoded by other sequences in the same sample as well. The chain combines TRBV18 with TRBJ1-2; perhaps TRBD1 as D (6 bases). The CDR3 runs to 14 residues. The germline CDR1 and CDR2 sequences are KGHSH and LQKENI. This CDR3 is CASSPPVAGADYTF. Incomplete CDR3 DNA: TGTGCCAGCTCACCACCGGTCGCGGGGGCTGAC.

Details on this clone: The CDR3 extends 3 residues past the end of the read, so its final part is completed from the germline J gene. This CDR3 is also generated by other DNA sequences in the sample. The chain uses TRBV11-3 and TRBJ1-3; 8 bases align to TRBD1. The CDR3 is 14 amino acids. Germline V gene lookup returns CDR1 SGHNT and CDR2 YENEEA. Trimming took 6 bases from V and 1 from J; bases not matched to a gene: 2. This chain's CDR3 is CASRRTGSGNTIYF. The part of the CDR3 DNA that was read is TGTGCCAGCAGGAGGACAGGGTCTGGAAACACC.

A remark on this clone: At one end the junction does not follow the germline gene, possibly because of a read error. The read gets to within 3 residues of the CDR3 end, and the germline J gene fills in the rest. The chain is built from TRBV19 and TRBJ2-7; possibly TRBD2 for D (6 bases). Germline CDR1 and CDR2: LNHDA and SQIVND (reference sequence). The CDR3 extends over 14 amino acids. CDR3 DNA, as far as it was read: TGTGCCAATAGTATGGGACTGCGGATGAACGAG. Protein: CANSMGLRMNE. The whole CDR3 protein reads CANSMGLRMNEQYF.

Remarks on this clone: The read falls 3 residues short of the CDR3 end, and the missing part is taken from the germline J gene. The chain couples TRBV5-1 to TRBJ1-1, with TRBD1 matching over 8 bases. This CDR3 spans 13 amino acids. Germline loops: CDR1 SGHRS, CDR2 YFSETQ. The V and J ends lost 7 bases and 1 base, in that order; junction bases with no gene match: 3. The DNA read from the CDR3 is TGCGCCAGCCGGGACAGGCCGAACACTGAA. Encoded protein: CASRDRPNTE. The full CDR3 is CASRDRPNTEAFF.

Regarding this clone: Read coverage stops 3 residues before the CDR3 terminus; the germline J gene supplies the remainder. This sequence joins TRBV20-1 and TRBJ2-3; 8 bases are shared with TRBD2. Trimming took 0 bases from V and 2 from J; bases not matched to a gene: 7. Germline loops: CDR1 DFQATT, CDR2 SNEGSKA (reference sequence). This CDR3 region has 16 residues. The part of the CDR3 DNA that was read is TGCAGTGCTAGAGATTTCAGCGGGAGATTCACAGATACG. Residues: CSARDFSGRFTDT. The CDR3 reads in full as CSARDFSGRFTDTQYF.

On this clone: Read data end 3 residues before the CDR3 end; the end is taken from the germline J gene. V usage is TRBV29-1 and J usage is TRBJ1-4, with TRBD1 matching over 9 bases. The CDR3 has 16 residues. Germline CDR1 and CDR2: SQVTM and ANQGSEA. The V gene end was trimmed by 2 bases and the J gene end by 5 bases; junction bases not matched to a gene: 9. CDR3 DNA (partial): TGCAGCGTTGAATCGGGCTCGACAGGGGGAAATGAAAAA. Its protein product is CSVESGSTGGNEK. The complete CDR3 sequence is CSVESGSTGGNEKLFF.

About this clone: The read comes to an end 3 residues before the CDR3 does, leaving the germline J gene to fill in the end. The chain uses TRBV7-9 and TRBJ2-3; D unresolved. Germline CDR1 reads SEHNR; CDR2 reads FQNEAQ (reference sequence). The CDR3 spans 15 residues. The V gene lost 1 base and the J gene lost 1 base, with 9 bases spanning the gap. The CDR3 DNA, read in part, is TGTGCCAGCAGCTTAGGTCTCTCCGGCACAGATACG. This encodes CASSLGLSGTDT. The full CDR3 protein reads CASSLGLSGTDTQYF.